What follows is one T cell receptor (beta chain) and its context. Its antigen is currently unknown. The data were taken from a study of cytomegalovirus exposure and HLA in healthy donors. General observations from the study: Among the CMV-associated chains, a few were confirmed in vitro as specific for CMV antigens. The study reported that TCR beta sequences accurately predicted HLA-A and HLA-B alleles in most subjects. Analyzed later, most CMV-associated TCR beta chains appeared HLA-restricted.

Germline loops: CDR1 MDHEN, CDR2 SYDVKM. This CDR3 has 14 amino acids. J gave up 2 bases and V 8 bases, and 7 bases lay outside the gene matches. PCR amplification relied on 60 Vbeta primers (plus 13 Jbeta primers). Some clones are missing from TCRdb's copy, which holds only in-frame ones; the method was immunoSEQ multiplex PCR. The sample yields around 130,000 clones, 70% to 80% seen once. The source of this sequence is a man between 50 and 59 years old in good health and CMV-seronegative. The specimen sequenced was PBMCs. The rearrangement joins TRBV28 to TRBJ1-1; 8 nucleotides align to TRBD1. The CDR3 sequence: CASADRGLNTEAFF. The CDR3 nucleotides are TGTGCCAGCGCTGACAGGGGATTAAACACTGAAGCTTTCTTT.